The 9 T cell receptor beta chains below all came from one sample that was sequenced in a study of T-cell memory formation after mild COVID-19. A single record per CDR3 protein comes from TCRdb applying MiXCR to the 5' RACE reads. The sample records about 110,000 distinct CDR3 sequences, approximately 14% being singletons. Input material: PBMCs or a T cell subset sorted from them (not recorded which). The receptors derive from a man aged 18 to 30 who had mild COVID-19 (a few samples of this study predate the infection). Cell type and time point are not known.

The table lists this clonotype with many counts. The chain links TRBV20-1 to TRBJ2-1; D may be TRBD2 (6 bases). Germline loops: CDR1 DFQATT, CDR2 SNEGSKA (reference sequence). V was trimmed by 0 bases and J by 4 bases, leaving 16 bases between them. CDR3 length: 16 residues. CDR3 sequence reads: CSARDYKRATYNEQFF. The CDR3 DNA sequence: TGCAGTGCTAGAGATTATAAGCGGGCTACTTACAATGAGCAGTTCTTC.

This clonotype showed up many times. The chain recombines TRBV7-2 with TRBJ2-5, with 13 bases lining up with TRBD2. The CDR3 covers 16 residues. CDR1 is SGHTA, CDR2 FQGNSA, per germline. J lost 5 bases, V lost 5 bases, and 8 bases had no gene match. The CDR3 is CASSPSLLAGGETQYF. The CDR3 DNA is TGTGCCAGCAGCCCGTCCTTACTAGCGGGGGGGGAGACCCAGTACTTC.

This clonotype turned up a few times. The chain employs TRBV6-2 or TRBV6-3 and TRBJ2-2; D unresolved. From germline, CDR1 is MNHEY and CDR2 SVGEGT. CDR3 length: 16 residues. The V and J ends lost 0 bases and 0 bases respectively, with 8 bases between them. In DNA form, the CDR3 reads TGTGCCAGCAGTTACTCAGGGATCTCGAACACCGGGGAGCTGTTTTTT. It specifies CASSYSGISNTGELFF.

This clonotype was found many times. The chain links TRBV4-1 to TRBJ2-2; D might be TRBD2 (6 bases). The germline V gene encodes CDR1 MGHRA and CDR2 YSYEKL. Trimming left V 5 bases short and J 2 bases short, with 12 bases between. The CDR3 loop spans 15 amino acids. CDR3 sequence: CASSSRLVNTGELFF. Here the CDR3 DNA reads TGCGCCAGCAGCTCTCGACTAGTAAACACCGGGGAGCTGTTTTTT.

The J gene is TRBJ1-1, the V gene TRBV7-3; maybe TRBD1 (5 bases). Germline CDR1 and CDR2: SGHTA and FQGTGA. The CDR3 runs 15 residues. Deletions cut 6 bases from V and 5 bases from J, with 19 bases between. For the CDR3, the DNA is TGTGCCAGCAGTCCGCGGCAGGGTTTGGTTACTGAAGCTTTCTTT. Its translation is CASSPRQGLVTEAFF.

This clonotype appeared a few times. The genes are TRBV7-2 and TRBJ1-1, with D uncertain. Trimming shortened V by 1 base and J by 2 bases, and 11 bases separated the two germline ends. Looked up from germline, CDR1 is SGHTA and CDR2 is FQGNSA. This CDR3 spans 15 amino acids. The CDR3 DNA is TGTGCCAGCAGCTTAGTACGGATTTTAAACACTGAAGCTTTCTTT. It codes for CASSLVRILNTEAFF.

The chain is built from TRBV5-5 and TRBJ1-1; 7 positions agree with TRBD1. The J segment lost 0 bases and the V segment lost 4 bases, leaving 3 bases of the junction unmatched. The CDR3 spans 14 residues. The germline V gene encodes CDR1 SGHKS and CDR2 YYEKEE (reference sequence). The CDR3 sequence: CASSRGGMNTEAFF. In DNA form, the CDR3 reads TGTGCCAGCAGCAGAGGGGGCATGAACACTGAAGCTTTCTTT.

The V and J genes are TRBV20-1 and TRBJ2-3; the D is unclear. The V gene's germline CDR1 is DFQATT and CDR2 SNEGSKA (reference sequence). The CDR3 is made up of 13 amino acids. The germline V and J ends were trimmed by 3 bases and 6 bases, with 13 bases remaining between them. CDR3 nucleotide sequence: TGCAGTGCTAGGGCCGGAGTCGCGGATACGCAGTATTTT. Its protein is CSARAGVADTQYF.

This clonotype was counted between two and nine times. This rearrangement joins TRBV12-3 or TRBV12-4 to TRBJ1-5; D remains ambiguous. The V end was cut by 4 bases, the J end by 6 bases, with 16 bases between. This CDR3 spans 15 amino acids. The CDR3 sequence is CASSSYTGSGQPQHF. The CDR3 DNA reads TGTGCCAGCAGTTCCTACACGGGATCCGGTCAGCCCCAGCATTTT.